These 15 T cell receptor beta chains came from one sample sequenced in a study of cytomegalovirus exposure and HLA in healthy donors (dated 2017 in TCRdb). Library preparation was by the immunoSEQ multiplex PCR assay. For the multiplex PCR, a mixture combining 60 forward primers for TCR Vbeta segments and 13 reverse primers for TCR Jbeta segments was used. This immuneACCESS table, as held by TCRdb, lists in-frame sequences with V and J called but not all clones. Of the missing ones, under half trace to an unresolved V gene in checked studies; the others have no known cause. This sample holds approximately 160,000 clones; about 85% were observed only once. The ten top clones hold 1% to 1.5% of the sample. Sequences were obtained from PBMCs. These receptors were taken from a man aged 45-65 years in good health and CMV-seropositive.

The chain links TRBV18 to TRBJ2-7, with TRBD1 as a possible D gene (6 bases). Germline CDR1 reads KGHSH; CDR2 reads LQKENI. The CDR3 length is 15 residues. V was pared by 5 bases and J by 0 bases, with 14 bases between. The CDR3 nucleotides are TGTGCCAGCTCATCTGACAGGCATCCCTCCTACGAGCAGTACTTC. It encodes CASSSDRHPSYEQYF.

The rearrangement uses TRBV15 and TRBJ2-7, with TRBD1 matching over 7 bases. This CDR3 has 19 residues. The germline gives CDR1 LNHNV, CDR2 YYDKDF (reference sequence). The ends lost 5 bases at V and 3 bases at J; junction bases unmatched: 22. DNA for the CDR3: TGTGCCACCAGCGAAGAGGCGGCAGGGGGTCACCCGAGTTTCTACGAGCAGTACTTC. Its protein is CATSEEAAGGHPSFYEQYF.

As concerns this clone: Germline is not matched at one junction end, which may reflect a read error. This sequence joins TRBV7-9 and TRBJ1-5; 8 nucleotides agree with TRBD1. In germline, CDR1 is SEHNR, CDR2 FQNEAQ (reference sequence). The CDR3 consists of 16 residues. CDR3 residues: CSSSLGGQGINQPQHF. The CDR3 DNA reads as TGTTCCAGCAGCTTAGGTGGACAGGGAATCAATCAGCCCCAGCATTTT.

This clone came up a few times. The gene calls are TRBV28 and TRBJ2-5; the D is unclear. Trimming removed 5 bases at V and 4 bases at J, with 14 bases between. The germline CDR1 and CDR2 sequences are MDHEN and SYDVKM. This CDR3 spans 14 amino acids. CDR3 sequence reads: CASSTDLEAETQYF. The CDR3 nucleotides read TGTGCCAGCAGTACCGACCTAGAGGCAGAGACCCAGTACTTC.

The chain is built from TRBV5-1 and TRBJ2-5; possible D gene TRBD1, 5 bases. The germline V gene encodes CDR1 SGHRS and CDR2 YFSETQ. V was pared by 4 bases and J by 3 bases, with 10 bases between. This CDR3 spans 13 amino acids. The DNA of the CDR3 is TGCGCCAGCAGCGGGGCACCTGAAGAGACCCAGTACTTC. Its translation: CASSGAPEETQYF.

The V gene is TRBV7-2, the J gene TRBJ2-2; D remains ambiguous. CDR1 and CDR2 (germline): SGHTA, FQGNSA. Deletions cut 2 bases from V and 5 bases from J, with 12 bases between. This CDR3 is 15 amino acids long. The CDR3 region has the DNA TGTGCCAGCAGCTTATTCACAGTCTTAACCGGGGAGCTGTTTTTT. Its protein product is CASSLFTVLTGELFF.

The chain combines TRBV18 with TRBJ2-1; no clear D. The length of the CDR3 is 14 residues. Between the trimmed V and J ends, which lost 5 bases and 3 bases, there was a span of 11 bases. Germline V lookup: CDR1 KGHSH, CDR2 LQKENI. The CDR3: CASSSLTNYNEQFF. As DNA, the CDR3 is TGTGCCAGCTCATCTCTTACTAACTACAATGAGCAGTTCTTC.

This chain uses TRBV18 with TRBJ2-1; 9 bases are shared with TRBD2. The germline V gene has CDR1 KGHSH and CDR2 LQKENI. The CDR3 consists of 18 residues. The V segment lost 4 bases and the J segment 7 bases; nucleotides outside the gene matches: 17. CDR3 region: CASSQRGIAGAQFNEQFF. Here the CDR3 DNA reads TGTGCCAGCTCACAGAGGGGTATAGCGGGGGCCCAATTTAATGAGCAGTTCTTC.

V gene TRBV11-2 combines with J gene TRBJ2-7; tentatively, D is TRBD2 (5 bases). The V gene's germline CDR1 is SGHAT and CDR2 FQNNGV. The V end lost 3 bases, the J end lost 3 bases, and 15 bases lay between the germline ends. The CDR3 runs to 15 residues. The CDR3 spells CASSFPPGSIYEQYF. The CDR3, as DNA: TGTGCCAGCAGCTTTCCCCCGGGGTCTATCTACGAGCAGTACTTC.

This clone turned up a few times. V gene TRBV19 combines with J gene TRBJ1-5, with 8 bases lining up with TRBD1. Germline CDR1 is LNHDA and CDR2 is SQIVND (reference sequence). With V trimmed by 6 bases and J by 5 bases, 9 bases remained unmatched. There are 15 residues in the CDR3. The CDR3 DNA is TGTGCCAGTAGCCCTGTTGGACAGGGTTATCAGCCCCAGCATTTT. Translation: CASSPVGQGYQPQHF.

CDR3 nucleotides: TGTGCCAGCAGCTTTGGAGTGGCAGTCGCCTACGAGCAGTACTTC. This codes for CASSFGVAVAYEQYF. This rearrangement joins TRBV7-9 to TRBJ2-7, with D hard to call. The CDR3 spans 15 residues. Between the trimmed V and J ends, which lost 3 bases and 2 bases, there was a span of 14 bases. Germline V gene sequence: CDR1 SEHNR, CDR2 FQNEAQ (reference sequence).

V is TRBV5-1 and J is TRBJ2-5; D is uncertain. Trimming cost V 4 bases and J 4 bases, with 8 bases left between them. CDR3 length: 12 amino acids. Germline V gene lookup returns CDR1 SGHRS and CDR2 YFSETQ. CDR3 sequence (DNA): TGCGCCAGCAGCCCCCAGGCAGAGACCCAGTACTTC. Its protein product is CASSPQAETQYF. The full variable domain, its missing parts supplied by reference TRBV5-1 and TRBJ2-5, is KAGVTQTPRYLIKTRGQQVTLSCSPISGHRSVSWYQQTPGQGLQFLFEYFSETQRNKGNFPGRFSGRQFSNSRSEMNVSTLELGDSALYLCASSPQAETQYFGPGTRLLVL.

This chain joins TRBV2 and TRBJ2-1, with TRBD2 matching over 7 bases. CDR3 length: 14 residues. With 0 bases clipped from V and 6 bases from J, the junction kept 2 bases outside the gene matches. Per germline, CDR1 SNHLY and CDR2 FYNNEI. CDR3: CASSEAGGVNEQFF. CDR3 DNA sequence: TGTGCCAGCAGTGAAGCGGGGGGGGTCAATGAGCAGTTCTTC.

The chain couples TRBV2 to TRBJ1-5; D uncertain. The germline CDR1 and CDR2 sequences are SNHLY and FYNNEI. Trimming shortened V by 2 bases and J by 2 bases, and 7 bases separated the two germline ends. The CDR3 loop spans 14 amino acids. The CDR3 nucleotides read TGTGCCAGCAGTGAACAACGGGGCAATCAGCCCCAGCATTTT. This gives the protein CASSEQRGNQPQHF.

The chain carries TRBV14 and TRBJ2-2; D is possibly TRBD1 (7 bases). Trimming shortened V by 2 bases and J by 5 bases, and 18 bases separated the two germline ends. The V gene's germline CDR1 is SGHDN and CDR2 FVKESK. CDR3 size: 17 residues. CDR3 in DNA: TGTGCCAGCAGCCAACTAGGAGGGACAGTGGGGACCGGGGAGCTGTTTTTT. As protein: CASSQLGGTVGTGELFF.